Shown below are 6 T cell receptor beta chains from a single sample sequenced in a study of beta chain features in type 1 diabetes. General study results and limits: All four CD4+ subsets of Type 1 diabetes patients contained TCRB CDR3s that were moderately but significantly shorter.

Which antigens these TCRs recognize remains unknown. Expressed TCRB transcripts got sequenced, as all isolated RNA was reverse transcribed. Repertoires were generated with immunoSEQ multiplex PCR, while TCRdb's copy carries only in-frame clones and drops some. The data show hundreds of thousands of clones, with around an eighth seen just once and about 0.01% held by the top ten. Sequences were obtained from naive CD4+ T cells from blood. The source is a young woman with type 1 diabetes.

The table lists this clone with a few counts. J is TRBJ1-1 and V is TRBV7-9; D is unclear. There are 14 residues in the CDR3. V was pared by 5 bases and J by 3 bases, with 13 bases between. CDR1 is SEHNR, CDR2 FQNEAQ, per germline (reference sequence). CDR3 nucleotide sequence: TGTGCCAGCAGCGCAGGATTCTCGGACACTGAAGCTTTCTTT. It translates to CASSAGFSDTEAFF.

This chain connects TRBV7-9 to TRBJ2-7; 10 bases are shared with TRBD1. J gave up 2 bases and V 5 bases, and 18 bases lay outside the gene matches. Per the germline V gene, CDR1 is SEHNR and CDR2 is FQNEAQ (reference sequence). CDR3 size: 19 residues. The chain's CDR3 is CASSLPGQGPTTNTYEQYF. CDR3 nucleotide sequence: TGTGCCAGCAGCCTCCCGGGACAGGGGCCGACTACAAACACCTACGAGCAGTACTTC.

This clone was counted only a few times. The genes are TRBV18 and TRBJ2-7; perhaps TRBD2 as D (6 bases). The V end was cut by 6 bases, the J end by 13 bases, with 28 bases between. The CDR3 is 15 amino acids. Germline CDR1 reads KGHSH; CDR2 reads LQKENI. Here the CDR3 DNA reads TGTGCCAGCTCTACCACCGGGGGAACAACTTTACGATTCTACTTC. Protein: CASSTTGGTTLRFYF.

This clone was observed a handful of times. In nucleotides, the CDR3 is TGTGCCTGGAGTCAGGGGACTAGCGGGAGTAGTGGGGAGACCCAGTACTTC. It codes for CAWSQGTSGSSGETQYF. The rearrangement uses TRBV30 and TRBJ2-5; 14 positions agree with TRBD2. CDR1 is GTSNPN and CDR2 is SVGIG in the germline V gene (reference sequence). CDR3 length: 17 residues. The J segment lost 5 bases and the V segment lost 2 bases, leaving 10 bases of the junction unmatched.

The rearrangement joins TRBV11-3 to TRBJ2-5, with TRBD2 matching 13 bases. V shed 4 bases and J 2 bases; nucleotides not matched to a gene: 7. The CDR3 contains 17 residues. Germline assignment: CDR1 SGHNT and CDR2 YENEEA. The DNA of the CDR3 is TGTGCCAGCAGCTCCTTGGAGGGACTAGCGGGGCAAGAGACCCAGTACTTC. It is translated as CASSSLEGLAGQETQYF.

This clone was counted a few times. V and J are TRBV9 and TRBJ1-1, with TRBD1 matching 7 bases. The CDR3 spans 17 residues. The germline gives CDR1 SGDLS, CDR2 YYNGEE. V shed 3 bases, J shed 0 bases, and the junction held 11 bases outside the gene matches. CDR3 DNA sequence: TGTGCCAGCAGCGGGAAACAGGGGATCGGGATGAACACTGAAGCTTTCTTT. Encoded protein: CASSGKQGIGMNTEAFF. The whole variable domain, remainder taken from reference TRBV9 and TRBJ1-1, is DSGVTQTPKHLITATGQRVTLRCSPRSGDLSVYWYQQSLDQGLQFLIQYYNGEERAKGNILERFSAQQFPDLHSELNLSSLELGDSALYFCASSGKQGIGMNTEAFFGQGTRLTVV.